This is a list of T cell receptor beta chains from one sample in a study of blood T cell repertoires in COVID-19. Using immunoSEQ multiplex PCR, the repertoire was profiled, and TCRdb retains in-frame clones only, with some absent. The sample records 250,000 to 300,000 clones, around nine tenths being singletons. The source material was peripheral blood. The receptors stem from a woman younger than 45 with COVID-19, enrolled during active disease. CDR3s include the opening cysteine and the closing phenylalanine or tryptophan. A D gene is named only where the DNA matches it firmly. The size field is filled for only some rows; it gives once, few, many or a size class.

CDR3 length	V gene	D gene	clone size	J gene	CDR3 protein	CDR3 DNA
15	TRBV7-7	TRBD2	-	TRBJ2-1	CASSWGTSGLNEQFF	TGTGCTAGCAGCTGGGGGACTAGCGGACTGAATGAGCAGTTCTTC
17	TRBV4-1	-	-	TRBJ2-7	CASSSPPRPGTTYEQYF	TGCGCCAGCAGCTCACCCCCCAGGCCGGGAACCACCTACGAGCAGTACTTC
15	TRBV7-9	TRBD1	-	TRBJ1-5	CASSLPGGSNQPQHF	TGTGCCAGCAGCTTACCAGGGGGGAGCAATCAGCCCCAGCATTTT
15	TRBV5-5	-	-	TRBJ2-7	CASSLRGTYSYEQYF	TGTGCCAGCAGCTTGCGCGGGACGTACTCCTACGAGCAGTACTTC
14	TRBV7-2	-	-	TRBJ1-5	CASSLGTINQPQHF	TGTGCCAGCAGCCTCGGGACAATCAATCAGCCCCAGCATTTT
15	TRBV4-1	-	once	TRBJ2-1	CASSQTGTPYNEQFF	TGCGCCAGCAGCCAAACCGGGACTCCATACAATGAGCAGTTCTTC
14	TRBV28	TRBD1	-	TRBJ2-7	CASSRQGSSYEQYF	TGTGCCAGCAGCAGACAGGGGAGCTCCTACGAGCAGTACTTC
15	TRBV6-5	TRBD1	-	TRBJ2-1	CASSRRRQGNNEQFF	TGTGCCAGCAGCCGCAGACGACAGGGGAACAATGAGCAGTTCTTC
13	TRBV19	-	-	TRBJ2-5	CASSRTVEETQYF	TGTGCCAGTAGCCGGACAGTGGAAGAGACCCAGTACTTC
15	TRBV6-2/TRBV6-3	-	-	TRBJ1-1	CASSRRDLGRTEAFF	TGTGCCAGCAGTCGCCGGGACTTAGGGCGAACTGAAGCTTTCTTT
13	TRBV19	TRBD1	few	TRBJ2-7	CASSIAPDREQYF	TGTGCCAGTAGTATAGCTCCGGACAGGGAACAGTACTTC
13	TRBV3-1/TRBV3-2	-	once	TRBJ1-2	CASSLGQDYGYTF	TGTGCCAGCAGCCTGGGACAAGACTATGGCTACACCTTC
16	TRBV6-2/TRBV6-3	TRBD2	once	TRBJ2-3	CASSTTSGRGSDTQYF	TGTGCCAGCAGTACTACTAGCGGGAGGGGATCAGATACGCAGTATTTT
14	TRBV5-1	-	-	TRBJ2-7	CASSPGSASYEQYF	TGCGCCAGCAGCCCGGGGAGTGCCTCCTACGAGCAGTACTTC
13	TRBV9	-	-	TRBJ2-3	CASSVGRADTQYF	TGTGCCAGCAGCGTAGGCCGGGCAGATACGCAGTATTTT
14	TRBV28	-	once	TRBJ1-3	CASGWEVTGNTIYF	TGTGCCAGCGGGTGGGAGGTAACTGGAAACACCATATATTTT
16	TRBV11-2	-	-	TRBJ2-4	CASSLGPYGQLDIQYF	TGTGCCAGCAGCTTGGGCCCGTATGGTCAGCTGGACATTCAGTACTTC
14	TRBV5-5	-	-	TRBJ1-2	CASSLDRANYGYTF	TGTGCCAGCAGCTTGGACCGCGCTAACTATGGCTACACCTTC
16	TRBV7-6	-	-	TRBJ1-3	CASSSDGGASGNTIYF	TGTGCCAGCAGCAGCGATGGTGGGGCCTCTGGAAACACCATATATTTT
16	TRBV4-1	-	few	TRBJ2-1	CASSQDRDWRYNEQFF	TGCGCCAGCAGCCAAGATCGGGACTGGCGGTACAATGAGCAGTTCTTC
16	TRBV6-5	TRBD2	-	TRBJ2-1	CASSSQTSGNYNEQFF	TGTGCCAGCAGTTCCCAGACTAGCGGTAATTACAATGAGCAGTTCTTC
12	TRBV25-1	TRBD1	-	TRBJ1-3	CASSRTGGTIYF	TGTGCCAGCAGTCGTACAGGGGGCACCATATATTTT
16	TRBV24-1	TRBD2	once	TRBJ2-5	CATSEGTSGSLETQYF	TGTGCCACCAGTGAGGGTACTAGCGGGAGTTTGGAGACCCAGTACTTC
14	TRBV25-1	TRBD1	-	TRBJ1-2	CASSRPDRVHGYTF	TGTGCCAGCAGTCGCCCAGACAGGGTTCATGGCTACACCTTC
17	TRBV13	-	-	TRBJ1-6	CASSTFTDSSYNSPLHF	TGTGCCAGCAGCACCTTCACAGATAGCTCCTATAATTCACCCCTCCACTTT
15	TRBV9	TRBD1	few	TRBJ1-6	CATQPSTGDNSPLHF	TGTGCCACCCAACCCTCGACAGGGGATAATTCACCCCTCCACTTT
15	TRBV28	-	-	TRBJ1-2	CASSYRARRVGGYTF	TGTGCCAGCAGTTACAGGGCACGCCGTGTCGGCGGCTACACCTTC
13	TRBV4-1	-	-	TRBJ1-6	CASSQVVGSPLHF	TGCGCCAGCAGCCAAGTTGTCGGTTCACCCCTCCACTTT
14	TRBV3-1/TRBV3-2	-	-	TRBJ1-5	CASSAGTWEGPQHF	TGTGCCAGCAGCGCCGGGACATGGGAGGGGCCCCAGCATTTT
12	TRBV5-1	-	-	TRBJ1-1	CASSLGATEAFF	TGCGCCAGCAGCTTGGGAGCCACTGAAGCTTTCTTT
14	TRBV27	-	-	TRBJ1-5	CASSTFSDNQPQHF	TGTGCCAGCAGTACCTTTAGCGACAATCAGCCCCAGCATTTT
14	TRBV3-1/TRBV3-2	TRBD1	-	TRBJ1-2	CASSLHGQGRGYTF	TGTGCCAGCAGCCTCCACGGACAGGGACGAGGCTACACCTTC
16	TRBV10-3	TRBD1	-	TRBJ2-1	CAISERRDRESNEQFF	TGTGCCATCAGTGAGAGGAGGGACAGGGAATCCAATGAGCAGTTCTTC
13	TRBV5-4	-	-	TRBJ1-1	CASSSQGGTEAFF	TGTGCCAGCAGCTCCCAGGGAGGCACTGAAGCTTTCTTT
17	TRBV10-3	TRBD1	-	TRBJ2-1	CAISWRPGTGRNNEQFF	TGTGCCATCAGTTGGAGACCTGGGACAGGGAGAAACAATGAGCAGTTCTTC
18	TRBV4-3	TRBD2	-	TRBJ2-1	CASSQVITGTSGRNEQFF	TGCGCCAGCAGCCAAGTAATAACCGGGACTAGCGGGAGGAATGAGCAGTTCTTC
16	TRBV19	TRBD2	once	TRBJ2-7	CASSIGGTSGSSEQYF	TGTGCCAGTAGTATAGGTGGGACTAGCGGGAGCTCCGAGCAGTACTTC
15	TRBV6-2/TRBV6-3	TRBD1	few	TRBJ1-5	CASSYLYRGDQPQHF	TGTGCCAGCAGTTACCTCTACAGGGGCGATCAGCCCCAGCATTTT
13	TRBV19	-	-	TRBJ2-5	CASGGTLQETQYF	TGTGCCAGTGGGGGGACGCTACAAGAGACCCAGTACTTC